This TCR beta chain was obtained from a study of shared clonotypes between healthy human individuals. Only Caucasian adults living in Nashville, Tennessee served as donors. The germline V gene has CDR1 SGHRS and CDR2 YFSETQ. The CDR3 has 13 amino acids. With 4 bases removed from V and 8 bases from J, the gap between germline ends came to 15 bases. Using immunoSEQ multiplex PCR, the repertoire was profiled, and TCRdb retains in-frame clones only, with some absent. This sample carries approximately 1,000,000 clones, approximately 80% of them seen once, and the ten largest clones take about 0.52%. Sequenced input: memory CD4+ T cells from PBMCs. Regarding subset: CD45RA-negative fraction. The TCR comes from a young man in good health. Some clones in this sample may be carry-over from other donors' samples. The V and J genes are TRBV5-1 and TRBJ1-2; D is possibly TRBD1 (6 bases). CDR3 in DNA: TGCGCCAGCAGCCGAGACAGGCTTGACGGCTACACCTTC. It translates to CASSRDRLDGYTF.